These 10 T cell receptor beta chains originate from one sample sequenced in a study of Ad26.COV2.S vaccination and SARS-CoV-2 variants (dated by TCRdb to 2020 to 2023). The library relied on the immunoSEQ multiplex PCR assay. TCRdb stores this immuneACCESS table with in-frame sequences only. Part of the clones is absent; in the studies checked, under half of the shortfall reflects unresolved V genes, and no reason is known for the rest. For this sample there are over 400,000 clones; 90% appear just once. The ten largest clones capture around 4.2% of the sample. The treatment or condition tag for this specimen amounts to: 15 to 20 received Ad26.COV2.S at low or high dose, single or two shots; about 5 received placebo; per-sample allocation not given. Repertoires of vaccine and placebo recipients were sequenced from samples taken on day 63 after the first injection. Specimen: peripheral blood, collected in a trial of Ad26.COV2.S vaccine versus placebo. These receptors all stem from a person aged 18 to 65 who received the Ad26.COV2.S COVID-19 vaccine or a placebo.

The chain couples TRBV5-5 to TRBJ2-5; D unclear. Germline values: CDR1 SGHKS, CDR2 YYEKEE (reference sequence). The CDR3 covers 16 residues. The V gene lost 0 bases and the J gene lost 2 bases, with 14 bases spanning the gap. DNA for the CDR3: TGTGCCAGCAGCTTGGCCCCCACACGGAATCAAGAGACCCAGTACTTC. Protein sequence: CASSLAPTRNQETQYF. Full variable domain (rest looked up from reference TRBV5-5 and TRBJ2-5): DAGVTQSPTHLIKTRGQQVTLRCSPISGHKSVSWYQQVLGQGPQFIFQYYEKEERGRGNFPDRFSARQFPNYSSELNVNALLLGDSALYLCASSLAPTRNQETQYFGPGTRLLVL.

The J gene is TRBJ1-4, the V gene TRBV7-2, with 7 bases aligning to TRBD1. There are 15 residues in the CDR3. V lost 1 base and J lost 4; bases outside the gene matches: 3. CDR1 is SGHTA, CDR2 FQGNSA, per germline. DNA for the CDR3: TGTGCCAGCAGCTTAGAGGGGGCGGTTAATGAAAAACTGTTTTTT. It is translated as CASSLEGAVNEKLFF.

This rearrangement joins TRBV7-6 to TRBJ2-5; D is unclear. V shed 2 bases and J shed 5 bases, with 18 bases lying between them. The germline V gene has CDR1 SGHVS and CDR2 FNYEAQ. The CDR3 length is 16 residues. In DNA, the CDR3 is TGTGCCAGCAGCTTATACAAAATTCCGACGCCCGAGACCCAGTACTTC. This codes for CASSLYKIPTPETQYF.

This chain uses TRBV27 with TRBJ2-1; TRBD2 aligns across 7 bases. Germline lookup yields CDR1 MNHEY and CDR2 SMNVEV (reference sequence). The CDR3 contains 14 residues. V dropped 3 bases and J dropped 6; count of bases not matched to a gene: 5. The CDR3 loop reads CASSLGGGINEQFF. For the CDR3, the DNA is TGTGCCAGCAGTTTGGGGGGAGGGATCAATGAGCAGTTCTTC.

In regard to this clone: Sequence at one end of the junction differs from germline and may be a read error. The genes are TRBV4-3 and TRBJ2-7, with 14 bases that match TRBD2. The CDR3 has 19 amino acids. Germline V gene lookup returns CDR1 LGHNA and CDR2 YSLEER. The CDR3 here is CTSSQPRTSGRSPAWEQYF. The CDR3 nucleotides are TGCACCAGCAGCCAACCTCGGACTAGCGGGAGGTCCCCCGCTTGGGAGCAGTACTTC.

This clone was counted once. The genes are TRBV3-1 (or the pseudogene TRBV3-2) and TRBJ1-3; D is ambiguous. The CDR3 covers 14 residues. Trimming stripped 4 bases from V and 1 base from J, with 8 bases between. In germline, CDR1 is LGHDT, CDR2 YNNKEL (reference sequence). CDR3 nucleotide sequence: TGTGCCAGCAGCCCGACTGCATCTGGAAACACCATATATTTT. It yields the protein CASSPTASGNTIYF.

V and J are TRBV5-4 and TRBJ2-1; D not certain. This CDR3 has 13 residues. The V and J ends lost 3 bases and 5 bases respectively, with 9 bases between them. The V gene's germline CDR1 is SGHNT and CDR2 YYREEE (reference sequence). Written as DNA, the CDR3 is TGTGCCAGCAGCTGGGCCAGGAACAATGAGCAGTTCTTC. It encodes CASSWARNNEQFF.

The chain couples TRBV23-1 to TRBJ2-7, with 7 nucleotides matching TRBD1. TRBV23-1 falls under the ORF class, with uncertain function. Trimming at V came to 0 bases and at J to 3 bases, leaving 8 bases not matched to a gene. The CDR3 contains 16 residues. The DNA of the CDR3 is TGCGCCAGCAGTCAATCGGTATCGAGACAGGGCTACGAGCAGTACTTC. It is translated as CASSQSVSRQGYEQYF.

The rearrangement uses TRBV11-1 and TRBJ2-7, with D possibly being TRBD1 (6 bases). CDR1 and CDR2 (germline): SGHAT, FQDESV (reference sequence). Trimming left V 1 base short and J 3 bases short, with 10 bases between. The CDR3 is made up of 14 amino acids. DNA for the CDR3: TGTGCCAGCAGCTTAGAACAGGGATACTACGAGCAGTACTTC. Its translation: CASSLEQGYYEQYF.

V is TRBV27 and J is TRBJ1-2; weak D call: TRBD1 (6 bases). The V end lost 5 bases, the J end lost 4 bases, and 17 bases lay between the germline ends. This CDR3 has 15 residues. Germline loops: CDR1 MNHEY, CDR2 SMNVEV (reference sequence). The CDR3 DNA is TGTGCCAGCAGTCGCATATCAGGGGTTCCCTATGGCTACACCTTC. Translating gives CASSRISGVPYGYTF.